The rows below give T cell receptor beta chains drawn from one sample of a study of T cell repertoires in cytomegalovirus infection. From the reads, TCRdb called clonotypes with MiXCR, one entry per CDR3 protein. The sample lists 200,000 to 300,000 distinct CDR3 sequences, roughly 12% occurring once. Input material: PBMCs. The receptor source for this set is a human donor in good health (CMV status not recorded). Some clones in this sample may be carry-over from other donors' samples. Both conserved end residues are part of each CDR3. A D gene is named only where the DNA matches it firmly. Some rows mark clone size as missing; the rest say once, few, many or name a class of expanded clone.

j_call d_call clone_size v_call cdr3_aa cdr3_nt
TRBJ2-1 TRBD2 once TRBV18 CASSPAGTRGNEQFF TGTGCCAGCTCACCCGCCGGGACTAGGGGTAATGAGCAGTTCTTC
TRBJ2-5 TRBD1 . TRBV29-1 CSAGTGDVSQYF TGCAGCGCAGGGACAGGGGATGTGTCCCAGTACTTC
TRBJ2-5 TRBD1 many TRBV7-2 CASSLRGRGETQYF TGTGCCAGCAGCTTAAGGGGGCGCGGGGAGACCCAGTACTTC
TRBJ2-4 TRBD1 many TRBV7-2 CASSLIGTGDLLENIQYF TGTGCCAGCAGCTTGATCGGGACAGGGGACTTACTAGAAAACATTCAGTACTTC
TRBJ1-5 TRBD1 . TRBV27 CASLRGHSNQPQHF TGTGCCAGCTTGAGGGGGCACAGCAATCAGCCCCAGCATTTT
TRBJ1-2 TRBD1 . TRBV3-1 CASTHSGVDQGAHGYTF TGTGCCAGCACCCACAGTGGCGTCGATCAGGGGGCTCATGGCTACACCTTC
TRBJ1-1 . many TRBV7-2 CASSAGITNTEAFF TGTGCCAGCAGCGCAGGGATAACGAACACTGAAGCTTTCTTT
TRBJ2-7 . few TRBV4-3 CASSQEALEHYEQYF TGCGCCAGCAGCCAAGAGGCATTGGAACACTACGAGCAGTACTTC
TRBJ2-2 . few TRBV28 CASSFTGAGELFF TGTGCCAGCAGTTTTACGGGGGCCGGGGAGCTGTTTTTT
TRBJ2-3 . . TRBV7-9 CASSPGSGPSGTDTQYF TGTGCCAGCAGCCCAGGGTCAGGCCCTAGTGGCACAGATACGCAGTATTTT
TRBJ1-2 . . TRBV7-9 CASSIDWGGYTF TGTGCCAGCAGCATTGACTGGGGTGGCTACACCTTC
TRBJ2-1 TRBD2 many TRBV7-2 CASSPGASGPNEQFF TGTGCCAGCAGCCCCGGCGCTAGCGGGCCCAATGAGCAGTTCTTC
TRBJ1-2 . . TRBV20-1 CSARVGPPLVDGYTF TGCAGTGCTAGGGTGGGGCCTCCCCTGGTAGATGGCTACACCTTC
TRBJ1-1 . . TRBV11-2 CASSFQGSYVDTEAFF TGTGCCAGCAGCTTCCAGGGATCCTATGTTGACACTGAAGCTTTCTTT
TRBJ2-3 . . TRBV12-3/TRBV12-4 CASSLLTSPGADTQYF TGTGCCAGCAGCCTCTTGACTTCCCCCGGGGCAGATACGCAGTATTTT
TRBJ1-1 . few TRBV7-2 CASSNPPVKGGTEAFF TGTGCCAGCAGCAACCCCCCCGTGAAGGGAGGCACTGAAGCTTTCTTT
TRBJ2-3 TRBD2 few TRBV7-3 CASSPARGGEGDTQYF TGTGCCAGCAGCCCGGCCCGCGGGGGGGAAGGAGATACGCAGTATTTT
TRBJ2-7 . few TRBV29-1 CSPGVLKGAPGLGIYEQYF TGCAGCCCGGGAGTCCTTAAGGGGGCACCGGGACTAGGGATCTACGAGCAGTACTTC
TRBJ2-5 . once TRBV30 CAWKGTEETQYF TGTGCCTGGAAGGGGACCGAAGAGACCCAGTACTTC
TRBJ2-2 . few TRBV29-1 CSVGTAGANTGELFF TGCAGCGTTGGGACGGCGGGCGCGAACACCGGGGAGCTGTTTTTT
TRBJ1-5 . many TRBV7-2 CASSLGNQPQHF TGTGCCAGCAGCTTAGGGAATCAGCCCCAGCATTTT
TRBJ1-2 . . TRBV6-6 CASNPTNYGYTF TGTGCCAGCAATCCGACTAACTATGGCTACACCTTC
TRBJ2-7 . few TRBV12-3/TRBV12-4 CASRAETYEQYF TGTGCCAGCAGGGCGGAAACTTACGAGCAGTACTTC
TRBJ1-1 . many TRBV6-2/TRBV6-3 CASSYSGQRPEAFF TGTGCCAGCAGTTACTCAGGGCAACGGCCTGAAGCTTTCTTT
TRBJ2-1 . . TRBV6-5 CASSYSALGYNEQFF TGTGCCAGCAGTTACTCGGCACTAGGCTACAATGAGCAGTTCTTC
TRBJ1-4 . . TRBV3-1 CASSQLTNEKLFF TGTGCCAGCAGCCAACTTACAAATGAAAAACTGTTTTTT
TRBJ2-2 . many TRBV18 CASSMQPDYGGKAPTGELFF TGTGCCAGCTCAATGCAACCTGACTATGGGGGGAAAGCCCCGACCGGGGAGCTGTTTTTT
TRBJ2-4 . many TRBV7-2 CASSLGTTGNIQYF TGTGCCAGCAGCTTAGGGACCACAGGAAACATTCAGTACTTC
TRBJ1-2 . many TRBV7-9 CASSPPWGAHGYTF TGTGCCAGCAGCCCCCCTTGGGGGGCTCATGGCTACACCTTC
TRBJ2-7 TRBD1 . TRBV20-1 CSARPGTGGQEQYF TGCAGTGCTAGGCCCGGGACAGGGGGCCAAGAGCAGTACTTC
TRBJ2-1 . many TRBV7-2 CASSLEVPGALYNEQFF TGTGCCAGCAGCTTAGAGGTCCCGGGAGCCCTTTACAATGAGCAGTTCTTC
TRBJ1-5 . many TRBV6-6 CASSPGRNQPQHF TGTGCCAGCAGTCCCGGCAGGAATCAGCCCCAGCATTTT
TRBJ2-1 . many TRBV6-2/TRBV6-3 CASRSSRRSTSYNEQFF TGTGCCAGCCGAAGCTCCCGGAGGAGCACCTCCTACAATGAGCAGTTCTTC
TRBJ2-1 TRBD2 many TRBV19 CASTTRALAVYNEQFF TGTGCCAGTACCACCCGGGCGCTAGCGGTATACAATGAGCAGTTCTTC
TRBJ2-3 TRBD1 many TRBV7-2 CASSYDRGPDTQYF TGTGCCAGCAGCTACGACAGGGGACCAGATACGCAGTATTTT
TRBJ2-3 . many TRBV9 CASSSAGTDTQYF TGTGCCAGCAGTTCGGCGGGCACAGATACGCAGTATTTT
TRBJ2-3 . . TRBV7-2 CASSLVRSQPDTQYF TGTGCCAGCAGCTTAGTGCGGTCTCAACCCGATACGCAGTATTTT
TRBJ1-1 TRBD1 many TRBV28 CASSSPPTGATEAFF TGTGCCAGCAGTTCCCCCCCGACAGGGGCCACTGAAGCTTTCTTT
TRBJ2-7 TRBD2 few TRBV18 CASTLAGAWGEQYF TGTGCCAGCACACTAGCGGGCGCCTGGGGCGAGCAGTACTTC
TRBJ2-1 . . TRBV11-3 CASSLVGTHNEQFF TGTGCCAGCAGCTTAGTCGGGACTCACAATGAGCAGTTCTTC
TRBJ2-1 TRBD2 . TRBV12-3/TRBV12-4 CASTLGRDEQFF TGTGCCAGCACCCTAGGGAGGGATGAGCAGTTCTTC
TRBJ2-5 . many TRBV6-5 CATRVTGGETQYF TGTGCCACCCGCGTGACAGGTGGGGAGACCCAGTACTTC
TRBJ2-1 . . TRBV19 CASLRKGTSILFF TGTGCCAGCCTCCGGAAAGGGACCTCGATCCTTTTCTTC
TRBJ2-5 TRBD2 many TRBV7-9 CASRGTSGRQETQYF TGTGCCAGCAGAGGGACTAGCGGGAGACAAGAGACCCAGTACTTC
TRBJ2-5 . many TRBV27 CASSLFGKSETQYF TGTGCCAGCAGTTTATTTGGGAAAAGCGAGACCCAGTACTTC
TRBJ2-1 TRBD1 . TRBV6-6 CASSYSLDRGRHNEQFF TGTGCCAGCAGTTATTCTCTGGACAGGGGGCGCCACAATGAGCAGTTCTTC